A single sample is the source of the 18 T cell receptor beta chains below, sequenced in a study of blood T cell repertoires in COVID-19. Method: immunoSEQ multiplex PCR; TCRdb's copy keeps in-frame clones and lacks some. The sample has 340,000 or so clones, around 80% seen once. Sequencing used peripheral blood. The receptors were sampled from a man younger than 45 with active or convalescent COVID-19.

The chain combines TRBV11-3 with TRBJ2-2; D remains unclear. This CDR3 has 14 amino acids. V dropped 4 bases and J dropped 5 bases, with 11 bases sitting between them. Germline V gives CDR1 SGHNT, CDR2 YENEEA. CDR3 amino acids: CASSSPPATGELFF. The CDR3, as DNA: TGTGCCAGCAGCTCTCCCCCCGCGACCGGGGAGCTGTTTTTT.

This sequence joins TRBV11-2 and TRBJ1-2; unclear D gene. The CDR3 is made up of 15 amino acids. The V gene lost 7 bases and the J gene lost 7 bases, with 22 bases spanning the gap. Germline CDR1 is SGHAT and CDR2 is FQNNGV. CDR3 DNA sequence: TGTGCCAGCACCCCAAATCGACCCGGGAATGGTGGCTACACCTTC. Translated: CASTPNRPGNGGYTF.

J is TRBJ1-1 and V is TRBV12-3 or TRBV12-4, with a tentative D call TRBD1 (6 bases). The CDR3 is 12 residues long. The germline V and J ends were trimmed by 5 bases and 5 bases, with 9 bases remaining between them. CDR3: CASSLQGTEAFF. The CDR3 DNA follows: TGTGCCAGCAGTCTACAGGGAACTGAAGCTTTCTTT.

The count of this clone is one. J is TRBJ2-1 and V is TRBV27; D is possibly TRBD2 (5 bases). V was trimmed by 3 bases and J by 7 bases, leaving 7 bases between them. The CDR3 is 12 residues long. CDR1 is MNHEY, CDR2 SMNVEV, per germline (reference sequence). The CDR3 DNA follows: TGTGCCAGCAGTTTCGGACTGAATGAGCAGTTCTTC. Translating gives CASSFGLNEQFF.

In the case of this clone: Different DNA sequences within this sample yield the same CDR3. The gene calls are TRBV10-3 and TRBJ2-2; D is possibly TRBD2 (5 bases). Germline CDR1 and CDR2: ENHRY and SYGVKD. The CDR3 loop spans 14 amino acids. V was trimmed by 4 bases and J by 5 bases, leaving 11 bases between them. The CDR3 loop is CAISGTGGTGELFF. CDR3 nucleotides: TGTGCCATCAGTGGGACTGGTGGTACCGGGGAGCTGTTTTTT.

V usage is TRBV7-8 and J usage is TRBJ1-3; D ambiguous. This CDR3 region has 14 residues. Germline CDR1 SGHVS, CDR2 FQNEAQ. Trimming took off 1 base at V and 0 bases at J, with 4 bases between the two ends. CDR3: CASSLGASGNTIYF. The CDR3, as DNA: TGTGCCAGCAGCTTAGGAGCCTCTGGAAACACCATATATTTT.

The chain links TRBV6-2 or TRBV6-3 to TRBJ1-5; D call uncertain. The CDR3 contains 13 residues. V lost 0 bases to trimming and J lost 6 bases, with 6 bases between them. Germline CDR1 is MNHEY and CDR2 is SVGEGT. The CDR3 nucleotides are TGTGCCAGCAGTTACTCTGAGGGTCAGCCCCAGCATTTT. Protein product: CASSYSEGQPQHF.

The CDR3 nucleotides are TGTGCCAGCATCGGGACTAGCGGGAGCTACGAGCAGTACTTC. Its translation is CASIGTSGSYEQYF. The chain has TRBV27 and TRBJ2-7, with 14 bases that match TRBD2. Germline V CDR1 and CDR2: MNHEY, SMNVEV (reference sequence). CDR3 length: 14 residues. V was pared by 7 bases and J by 3 bases, with 2 bases of the junction left unmatched.

This sequence joins TRBV29-1 and TRBJ2-1, with D possibly matching TRBD2 (6 bases). The germline V gene encodes CDR1 SQVTM and CDR2 ANQGSEA. This CDR3 spans 16 amino acids. V was cut by 0 bases and J by 2 bases, with 14 bases left in between. Written as DNA, the CDR3 is TGCAGCGTTGAAGAACCCAGGGACTGGGCCTACAATGAGCAGTTCTTC. Protein sequence: CSVEEPRDWAYNEQFF.

The V gene is TRBV9, the J gene TRBJ2-5; 10 nucleotides line up with TRBD2. V shed 0 bases, J shed 3 bases, and the junction held 2 bases outside the gene matches. Germline V gene data show CDR1 as SGDLS and CDR2 as YYNGEE. The CDR3 runs to 15 residues. CDR3 sequence (DNA): TGTGCCAGCAGCGTAGGAGCGGGGGGGAAAGAGACCCAGTACTTC. Encoded protein: CASSVGAGGKETQYF.

This clone has only a few counts. This rearrangement joins TRBV10-3 to TRBJ2-7, with D perhaps matching TRBD2 (6 bases). This CDR3 has 14 amino acids. The V gene lost 2 bases and the J gene lost 5 bases, with 13 bases spanning the gap. Germline V CDR1 and CDR2: ENHRY, SYGVKD. The DNA of the CDR3 is TGTGCCATCAGTGAGACGGAGGGCCGGGACGAGCAGTACTTC. This gives the protein CAISETEGRDEQYF.

This rearrangement joins TRBV7-6 to TRBJ2-3, with 13 bases fitting TRBD2. The germline gives CDR1 SGHVS, CDR2 FNYEAQ. Trimming at V came to 6 bases and at J to 1 base, leaving 4 bases not matched to a gene. The CDR3 contains 16 residues. The CDR3 protein is CASSPGLAGGTDTQYF. The CDR3, as DNA: TGTGCCAGCAGTCCCGGACTAGCGGGGGGCACAGATACGCAGTATTTT.

J is TRBJ2-5 and V is TRBV7-9; D remains unclear. CDR3 length equals 11 residues. Germline CDR1 is SEHNR and CDR2 is FQNEAQ (reference sequence). Trimming cost V 6 bases and J 3 bases, with 5 bases left between them. Here the CDR3 DNA reads TGTGCCAGCAGGCAGGAAGAGACCCAGTACTTC. Amino acid sequence: CASRQEETQYF.

This rearrangement joins TRBV21-1 to TRBJ1-2; TRBD1, as called in the table, went unchecked against the DNA. TRBV21-1 is reported as a pseudogene. The CDR3 consists of 18 residues. CDR3 coding DNA: TGTGCCAGCAGCAAAGCGGGCGCAGGGCCATCCCCAAGTGGTGGCTACACCTTC. This translates into CASSKAGAGPSPSGGYTF.

This clone showed up just a few times. This rearrangement joins TRBV7-9 to TRBJ2-5; D possibly corresponds to TRBD2 (6 bases). Germline V lookup: CDR1 SEHNR, CDR2 FQNEAQ (reference sequence). Trimming left V 3 bases short and J 7 bases short, with 9 bases between. The CDR3 totals 12 residues. CDR3: CASSFGGRTQYF. CDR3 in DNA: TGTGCCAGCAGCTTTGGGGGGAGGACCCAGTACTTC.

The rearrangement links TRBV6-5 to TRBJ1-5; D uncertain. This CDR3 is built from 15 residues. CDR1 MNHEY and CDR2 SVGAGI come from the germline V gene. Deletions cut 2 bases from V and 0 bases from J, with 8 bases between. CDR3 region: CASSYRANSNQPQHF. In DNA, the CDR3 is TGTGCCAGCAGTTACAGAGCGAATAGCAATCAGCCCCAGCATTTT.

The rearrangement uses TRBV6-2 or TRBV6-3 and TRBJ1-5; D is ambiguous. Between the trimmed V and J ends, which lost 4 bases and 1 base, there was a span of 11 bases. The CDR3 is 15 residues long. CDR1 is MNHEY and CDR2 is SVGEGT in the germline V gene. CDR3 nucleotide sequence: TGTGCCAGCAGTTGGCGGGGTCCGAGCAATCAGCCCCAGCATTTT. Encoded protein: CASSWRGPSNQPQHF.

V is TRBV4-3 and J is TRBJ2-1; the match to TRBD2 covers 10 bases. The CDR3 runs 17 residues. Losses at the gene ends were 0 bases for V and 8 bases for J; bases not matched to a gene: 10. Germline CDR1 reads LGHNA; CDR2 reads YSLEER. The CDR3 is CASSQDGGLAAGDEQFF. In nucleotides, the CDR3 is TGCGCCAGCAGCCAAGATGGAGGACTAGCGGCTGGGGATGAGCAGTTCTTC.